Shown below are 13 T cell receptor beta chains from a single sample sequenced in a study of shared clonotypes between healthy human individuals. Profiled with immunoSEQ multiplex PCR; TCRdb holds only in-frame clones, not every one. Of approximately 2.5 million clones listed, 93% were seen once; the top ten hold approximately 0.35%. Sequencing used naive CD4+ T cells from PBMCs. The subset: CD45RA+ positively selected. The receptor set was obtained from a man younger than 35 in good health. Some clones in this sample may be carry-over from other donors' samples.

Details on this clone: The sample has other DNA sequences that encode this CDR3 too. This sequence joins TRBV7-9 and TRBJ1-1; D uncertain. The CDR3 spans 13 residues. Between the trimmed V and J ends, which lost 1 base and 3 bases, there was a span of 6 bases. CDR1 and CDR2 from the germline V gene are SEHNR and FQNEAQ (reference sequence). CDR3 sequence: CASSLVRDTEAFF. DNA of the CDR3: TGTGCCAGCAGCTTAGTCAGAGACACTGAAGCTTTCTTT.

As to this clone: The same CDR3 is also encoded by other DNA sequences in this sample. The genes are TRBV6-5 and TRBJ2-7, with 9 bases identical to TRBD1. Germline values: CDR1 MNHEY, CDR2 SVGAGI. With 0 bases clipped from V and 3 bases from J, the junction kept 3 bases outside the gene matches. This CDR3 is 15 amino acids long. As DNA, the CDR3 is TGTGCCAGCAGTTACTCCGGGACAGGGCTCTACGAGCAGTACTTC. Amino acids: CASSYSGTGLYEQYF.

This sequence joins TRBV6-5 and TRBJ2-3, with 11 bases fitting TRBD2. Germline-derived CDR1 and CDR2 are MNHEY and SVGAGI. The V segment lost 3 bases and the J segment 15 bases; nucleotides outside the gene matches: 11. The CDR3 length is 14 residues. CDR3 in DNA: TGTGCCAGCAGTTATCACATAGCGGGAGGGTCGAAATATTTT. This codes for CASSYHIAGGSKYF.

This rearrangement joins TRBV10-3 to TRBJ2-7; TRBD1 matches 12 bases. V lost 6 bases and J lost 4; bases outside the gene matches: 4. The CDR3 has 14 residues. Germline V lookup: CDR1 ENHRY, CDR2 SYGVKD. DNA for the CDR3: TGTGCCATCAGGGCGGGACAGGGGGCTTACGAGCAGTACTTC. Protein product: CAIRAGQGAYEQYF.

This CDR3 is CASSLGGALNEQFF. In DNA form, the CDR3 reads TGTGCCAGCAGCCTAGGGGGAGCGCTCAATGAGCAGTTCTTC. V gene TRBV11-3 combines with J gene TRBJ2-1, with D maybe TRBD1 (6 bases). Germline assignment: CDR1 SGHNT and CDR2 YENEEA. This CDR3 contains 14 residues. Trimming removed 5 bases at V and 6 bases at J, with 14 bases between.

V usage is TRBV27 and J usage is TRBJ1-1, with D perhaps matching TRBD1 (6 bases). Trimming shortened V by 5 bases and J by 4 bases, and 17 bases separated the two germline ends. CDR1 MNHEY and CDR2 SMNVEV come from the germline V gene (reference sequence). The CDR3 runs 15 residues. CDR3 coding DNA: TGTGCCAGCAGTGGGGGGGGGCGCACGACCACTGAAGCTTTCTTT. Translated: CASSGGGRTTTEAFF.

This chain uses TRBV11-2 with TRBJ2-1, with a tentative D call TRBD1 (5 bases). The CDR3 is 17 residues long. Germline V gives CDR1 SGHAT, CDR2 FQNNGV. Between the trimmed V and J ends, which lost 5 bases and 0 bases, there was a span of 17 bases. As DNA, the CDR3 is TGTGCCAGCAGCCTTCCGACAGTCCCCAGCTCCTACAATGAGCAGTTCTTC. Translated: CASSLPTVPSSYNEQFF.

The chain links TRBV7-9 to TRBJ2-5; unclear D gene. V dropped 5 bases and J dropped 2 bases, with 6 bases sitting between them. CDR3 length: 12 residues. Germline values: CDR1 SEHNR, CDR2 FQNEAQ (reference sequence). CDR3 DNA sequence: TGTGCCAGCAGCCCCGGGCAAGAGACCCAGTACTTC. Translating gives CASSPGQETQYF.

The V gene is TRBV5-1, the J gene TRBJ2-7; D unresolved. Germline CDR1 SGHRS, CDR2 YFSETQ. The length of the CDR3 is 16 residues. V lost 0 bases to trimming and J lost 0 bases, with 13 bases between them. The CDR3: CASSLDRGRSSYEQYF. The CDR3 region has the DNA TGCGCCAGCAGCTTGGATCGTGGCCGTAGCTCCTACGAGCAGTACTTC. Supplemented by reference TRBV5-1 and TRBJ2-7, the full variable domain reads KAGVTQTPRYLIKTRGQQVTLSCSPISGHRSVSWYQQTPGQGLQFLFEYFSETQRNKGNFPGRFSGRQFSNSRSEMNVSTLELGDSALYLCASSLDRGRSSYEQYFGPGTRLTVT.

The CDR3 is CASSRHSTGGSDGYTF. The CDR3 DNA is TGTGCCAGCAGCCGACATTCGACAGGGGGCTCCGATGGCTACACCTTC. The rearrangement links TRBV5-8 to TRBJ1-2; 10 nucleotides match TRBD1. CDR3 length: 16 amino acids. Trimming took 4 bases from V and 6 from J; bases not matched to a gene: 12. Germline assignment: CDR1 SGHTS and CDR2 YDEGEE.

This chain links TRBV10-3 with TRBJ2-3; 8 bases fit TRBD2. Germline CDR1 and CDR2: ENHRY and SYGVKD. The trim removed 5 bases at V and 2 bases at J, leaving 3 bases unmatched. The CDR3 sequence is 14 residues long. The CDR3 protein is CAISQRETTDTQYF. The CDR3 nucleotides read TGTGCCATCAGTCAGCGGGAGACCACAGATACGCAGTATTTT.

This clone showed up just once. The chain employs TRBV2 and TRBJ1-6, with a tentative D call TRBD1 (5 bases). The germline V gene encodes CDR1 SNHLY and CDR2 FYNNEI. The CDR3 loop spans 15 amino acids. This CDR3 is CAGRVTGLGDSPLHF. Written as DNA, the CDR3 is TGTGCGGGGAGAGTTACAGGACTGGGGGATTCACCCCTCCACTTT.

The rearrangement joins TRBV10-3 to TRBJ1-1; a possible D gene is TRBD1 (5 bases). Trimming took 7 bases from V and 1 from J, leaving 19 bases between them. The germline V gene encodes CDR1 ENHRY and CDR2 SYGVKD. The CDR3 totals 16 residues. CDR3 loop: CAIKTSRGAANTEAFF. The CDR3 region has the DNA TGTGCCATCAAAACGAGCAGAGGGGCGGCGAACACTGAAGCTTTCTTT.